This TCR beta chain comes out of a study of blood T cell repertoires in COVID-19. In germline, CDR1 is MNHEY, CDR2 SVGAGI. Unmatched junction bases numbered 1, after V lost 7 bases and J lost 4 bases. This CDR3 region has 12 residues. As handled by the study authors: Estimates of nucleated cell counts were drawn from the amplification of reference gene primers. Method: immunoSEQ multiplex PCR; TCRdb's copy keeps in-frame clones and lacks some. That table supplies the V and J calls and clone size; D and trimming were determined from the DNA. The data hold 200,000 to 250,000 clones, with 82% observed a single time.

Sample: peripheral blood. This TCR was recovered from a woman older than 75 with COVID-19, enrolled during active disease. This chain links TRBV6-5 with TRBJ2-5, with 9 bases aligning to TRBD1. The CDR3 DNA reads TGTGCCAGCACGGGACAGGGAGAGACCCAGTACTTC. Translated, it gives CASTGQGETQYF.